These 17 T cell receptor beta chains share one sample of origin, sequenced in a study of blood T cell repertoires in COVID-19 (TCRdb year 2020). Receptors were amplified or captured by the immunoSEQ multiplex PCR assay. In TCRdb, the immuneACCESS table is reduced to in-frame sequences with V and J assigned. These tables do not hold every clone; where another copy was compared, an unresolved V gene accounts for under half, and the others remain unexplained. The sample data list about 46,000 clones, and approximately 83% of these were observed just once. 15% to 18% of the sample comes from the top ten. Sequenced: peripheral blood. The receptors come from a human donor in a cohort sampled during active COVID-19. The donor label of this sample is uncertain.

This chain connects TRBV28 to TRBJ2-7, with D unclear. Germline CDR1 and CDR2: MDHEN and SYDVKM. V gave up 6 bases and J gave up 6 bases, with 9 bases separating them. This CDR3 is 11 amino acids long. The CDR3 DNA follows: TGTGCCAGCAGATTTATCGGCGAGCAGTACTTC. Translating it yields CASRFIGEQYF.

The chain has TRBV2 and TRBJ2-3; 13 bases agree with TRBD2. The ends lost 6 bases at V and 2 bases at J; junction bases unmatched: 5. This CDR3 region has 16 residues. Germline V gene data show CDR1 as SNHLY and CDR2 as FYNNEI. This CDR3 reads CASRPTSGGFTDTQYF. CDR3 sequence (DNA): TGTGCCAGCAGACCGACTAGCGGGGGGTTCACAGATACGCAGTATTTT.

CDR3 in amino acids: CASNSGSGGAYTGELFF. In nucleotides, the CDR3 is TGTGCCAGCAATAGTGGTAGCGGGGGGGCTTACACCGGGGAGCTGTTTTTT. This chain joins TRBV9 and TRBJ2-2, with 11 bases aligning to TRBD2. CDR1 and CDR2 (germline): SGDLS, YYNGEE. This CDR3 is built from 17 residues. V was clipped by 6 bases and J by 3 bases; unmatched bases: 10. Variable domain in full (rest from reference TRBV9 and TRBJ2-2): DSGVTQTPKHLITATGQRVTLRCSPRSGDLSVYWYQQSLDQGLQFLIQYYNGEERAKGNILERFSAQQFPDLHSELNLSSLELGDSALYFCASNSGSGGAYTGELFFGEGSRLTVL.

The chain links TRBV6-5 to TRBJ2-3; 9 nucleotides line up with TRBD1. The CDR3 loop spans 14 amino acids. Germline CDR1 reads MNHEY; CDR2 reads SVGAGI. Trimming took 5 bases from V and 9 from J; bases not matched to a gene: 9. CDR3 DNA: TGTGCCAGCAGTCGGGACAGGGCGATACGGACGCAGTATTTT. It specifies CASSRDRAIRTQYF.

The chain carries TRBV5-4 and TRBJ1-2, with 7 bases matching TRBD1. The CDR3 extends over 15 amino acids. Germline V lookup: CDR1 SGHNT, CDR2 YYREEE (reference sequence). V lost 4 bases and J lost 3; bases outside the gene matches: 9. CDR3 sequence reads: CASSPGTDLYYGYTF. The CDR3 DNA is TGTGCCAGCAGCCCCGGGACAGACCTTTACTATGGCTACACCTTC.

This rearrangement joins TRBV10-2 to TRBJ1-5; 8 positions agree with TRBD1. In germline, CDR1 is WSHSY, CDR2 SAAADI. Losses at the gene ends were 6 bases for V and 3 bases for J; bases not matched to a gene: 1. This CDR3 spans 13 amino acids. CDR3: CASRTGDNQPQHF. The DNA of the CDR3 is TGCGCCAGCAGGACAGGGGACAATCAGCCCCAGCATTTT.

This clone was observed once. This rearrangement joins TRBV6-5 to TRBJ2-5; 7 nucleotides align to TRBD1. From germline, CDR1 is MNHEY and CDR2 SVGAGI. Germline trimming cut 11 bases from V and 7 bases from J; bases unmatched to any gene: 10. The CDR3 totals 12 residues. The CDR3 reads CASGQDSRTQYF. CDR3 nucleotides: TGTGCCTCTGGACAGGACTCACGGACCCAGTACTTC.

The V and J genes are TRBV27 and TRBJ1-6; D may be TRBD1 (5 bases). Germline assignment: CDR1 MNHEY and CDR2 SMNVEV (reference sequence). V lost 2 bases, J lost 6 bases, and 11 bases lay in between. The CDR3 spans 15 residues. The CDR3 nucleotides are TGTGCCAGCAGTTTAAGGGCAGGGCGTAATTCACCCCTCCACTTT. Protein: CASSLRAGRNSPLHF.

The chain employs TRBV4-1 and TRBJ1-2; no definite D call. Germline loops: CDR1 MGHRA, CDR2 YSYEKL. CDR3 size: 12 residues. Trimming cost V 3 bases and J 2 bases, with 4 bases left between them. This CDR3 reads CASSQENYGYTF. CDR3 DNA sequence: TGCGCCAGCAGCCAGGAGAACTATGGCTACACCTTC.

The V call is TRBV19, the J call TRBJ1-5; 8 nucleotides align to TRBD1. The length of the CDR3 is 13 residues. The trim removed 6 bases at V and 3 bases at J, leaving 1 base unmatched. Germline CDR1 LNHDA, CDR2 SQIVND (reference sequence). CDR3: CASRDRDNQPQHF. In DNA form, the CDR3 reads TGTGCCAGTAGGGACAGGGACAATCAGCCCCAGCATTTT.

The chain is built from TRBV30 and TRBJ1-2; 11 nucleotides match TRBD1. V dropped 5 bases and J dropped 3; count of bases not matched to a gene: 5. CDR1 GTSNPN and CDR2 SVGIG come from the germline V gene (reference sequence). This CDR3 has 14 amino acids. The CDR3, as DNA: TGTGCCTGGTCCAAGGGACAGGGGGACTATGGCTACACCTTC. This codes for CAWSKGQGDYGYTF.

The J gene is TRBJ2-2, the V gene TRBV7-9; 7 bases map to TRBD1. Per the germline V gene, CDR1 is SEHNR and CDR2 is FQNEAQ (reference sequence). The V gene end was trimmed by 5 bases and the J gene end by 4 bases; junction bases not matched to a gene: 10. CDR3 length equals 16 residues. This CDR3 reads CASSLPTGLPTGELFF. The CDR3 nucleotides read TGTGCCAGCAGCCTTCCGACAGGGCTACCCACCGGGGAGCTGTTTTTT.

The V and J genes are TRBV18 and TRBJ1-3; 8 bases fit TRBD1. Germline loops: CDR1 KGHSH, CDR2 LQKENI. This CDR3 is 15 amino acids long. With V trimmed by 2 bases and J by 2 bases, 2 bases remained unmatched. CDR3 loop: CASSPIRGPGNTIYF. For the CDR3, the DNA is TGTGCCAGCTCACCAATCAGGGGGCCTGGAAACACCATATATTTT.

V and J are TRBV7-9 and TRBJ2-7; possible D gene TRBD1, 6 bases. CDR1 SEHNR and CDR2 FQNEAQ come from the germline V gene (reference sequence). Trimming removed 1 base from V and 2 bases from J, with 21 bases in between. The CDR3 is made up of 18 amino acids. The CDR3 nucleotides read TGTGCCAGCAGCTTAGGACTCGACAGGAATGGTCGCACCTACGAGCAGTACTTC. Translating gives CASSLGLDRNGRTYEQYF.

The chain has TRBV2 and TRBJ2-2; 10 bases fit TRBD1. CDR3 length: 16 residues. Trimming took 6 bases from V and 1 from J; bases not matched to a gene: 5. Germline CDR1 SNHLY, CDR2 FYNNEI. This CDR3 reads CASSGQGGLNTGELFF. CDR3 DNA: TGTGCCAGCAGCGGACAGGGGGGACTGAACACCGGGGAGCTGTTTTTT.

Notes on this clone: This CDR3 is also generated by other DNA sequences in the sample. The chain recombines TRBV25-1 with TRBJ2-1; 7 positions agree with TRBD1. Germline V gene sequence: CDR1 MGHDK, CDR2 SYGVNS. CDR3 length: 14 residues. With V trimmed by 7 bases and J by 0 bases, 3 bases remained unmatched. The CDR3 bases are TGTGCCAGCACTCCAGGGGGCTCCTACAATGAGCAGTTCTTC. Amino acid sequence: CASTPGGSYNEQFF. Variable domain in full (rest from reference TRBV25-1 and TRBJ2-1): EADIYQTPRYLVIGTGKKITLECSQTMGHDKMYWYQQDPGMELHLIHYSYGVNSTEKGDLSSESTVSRIRTEHFPLTLESARPSHTSQYLCASTPGGSYNEQFFGPGTRLTVL.

The V and J genes are TRBV2 and TRBJ1-5; 9 bases align to TRBD1. Trimming at V came to 5 bases and at J to 4 bases, leaving 6 bases not matched to a gene. This CDR3 contains 15 residues. The V gene's germline CDR1 is SNHLY and CDR2 FYNNEI. The CDR3 nucleotides are TGTGCCAGCAGTCCAGCACAGGGGGCGAATCAGCCCCAGCATTTT. Protein: CASSPAQGANQPQHF.